This T cell receptor (beta chain) derives from a study of T cell repertoires in cytomegalovirus infection. Study summary: Shared public TCR beta signatures pointed to both CMV infection and a matching HLA type.

About this clonotype: Its antigen is unknown.

TCRdb reprocessed the reads via MiXCR and lists one record per CDR3 protein. This sample carries approximately 150,000 distinct CDR3 sequences, under 8.5% of them seen once, and the ten largest clones take 15% to 20%. This CDR3 has 15 amino acids. V lost 8 bases and J lost 6; bases outside the gene matches: 13. CDR1 MDHEN and CDR2 SYDVKM come from the germline V gene. Overall study results and limits: Carriage of CMV together with the relevant HLA was identifiable through cumulative public TCR beta family frequency. HLA-C-restricted, CMV-specific TCR beta clonotypes were dominant ex vivo.

This clonotype was obtained from a human donor in good health (CMV status not recorded). Some clones in this sample may be carry-over from other donors' samples. V usage is TRBV28 and J usage is TRBJ2-1, with TRBD1 matching 7 bases. Specimen: PBMCs. The CDR3 protein is CASSSQTGIGNEQFF. The CDR3 region has the DNA TGTGCCAGCTCTTCGCAGACAGGGATTGGCAATGAGCAGTTCTTC.